This passage covers 15 T cell receptor beta chains from one sample sequenced in a study of T-cell reconstitution after alpha-beta-depleted transplantation in children. A TCRbeta library incorporating unique molecular identifiers was prepared. A single record per CDR3 protein comes from TCRdb applying MiXCR to the PCR reads. The sample includes 250,000 to 400,000 distinct CDR3 sequences, roughly 25% of them seen just once. The specimen comprised PBMCs, mostly from graft donor cells, sampled 180 days after TCRalphabeta/CD19-depleted stem cell transplant. These receptors were obtained from a male patient aged 10 to 17 who had a stem cell transplant for acute lymphoblastic leukemia, so the T cells may come from the graft donor.

The chain couples TRBV5-1 to TRBJ1-5; D is possibly TRBD1 (6 bases). The CDR3 has 15 amino acids. Trimming cost V 7 bases and J 3 bases, with 17 bases left between them. CDR1 and CDR2 from the germline V gene are SGHRS and YFSETQ. In DNA form, the CDR3 reads TGCGCCAGCTCTGACGGCGGGGGGCTCAATCAGCCCCAGCATTTT. This gives the protein CASSDGGGLNQPQHF. Combining the CDR3 with reference TRBV5-1 and TRBJ1-5 gives the whole variable domain KAGVTQTPRYLIKTRGQQVTLSCSPISGHRSVSWYQQTPGQGLQFLFEYFSETQRNKGNFPGRFSGRQFSNSRSEMNVSTLELGDSALYLCASSDGGGLNQPQHFGDGTRLSIL.

The rearrangement joins TRBV4-1 to TRBJ1-1, with D perhaps TRBD1 (5 bases). The germline V and J ends were trimmed by 7 bases and 4 bases, with 19 bases remaining between them. The CDR3 is 15 amino acids. From germline, CDR1 is MGHRA and CDR2 YSYEKL. The CDR3 DNA follows: TGCGCCAGCAAGCCTTATGTGGGGGTGAGCACTGAAGCTTTCTTT. Translated, it gives CASKPYVGVSTEAFF.

About this clonotype: The limits of the CDR3 on the DNA are not certain, so only TCRdb's listed CDR3 is given. The chain has TRBV10-2 and TRBJ2-1; the DNA was not used to check the table's D call, TRBD2. Germline CDR1 reads WSHSY; CDR2 reads SAAADI. The CDR3 comprises 17 residues, both ends counted. CDR3 amino acids: CASSPWGEGSGDNEHFF.

The chain employs TRBV10-3 and TRBJ1-1; 10 bases agree with TRBD1. The CDR3 totals 14 residues. J was trimmed by 3 bases and V by 5 bases; bases with no gene match: 3. Germline assignment: CDR1 ENHRY and CDR2 SYGVKD. The CDR3 protein is CAISWTGGDTEAFF. Here the CDR3 DNA reads TGTGCCATCAGTTGGACAGGGGGGGACACTGAAGCTTTCTTT.

The CDR3: CASLSLGAFHETQYF. The DNA for the CDR3 is TGTGCCAGCCTTTCCCTAGGCGCCTTCCATGAGACCCAGTACTTC. This sequence joins TRBV7-9 and TRBJ2-5; D is uncertain. Per germline, CDR1 SEHNR and CDR2 FQNEAQ (reference sequence). Trimming stripped 8 bases from V and 5 bases from J, with 21 bases between. The CDR3 is made up of 15 amino acids.

This clonotype was detected a few times. The rearrangement uses TRBV7-2 and TRBJ2-1; a possible D gene is TRBD2 (5 bases). CDR3 length: 14 residues. V shed 4 bases and J shed 6 bases, with 13 bases lying between them. From germline, CDR1 is SGHTA and CDR2 FQGNSA. For the CDR3, the DNA is TGTGCCAGCAGCTCCGGACTGGGCTTCAATGAGCAGTTCTTC. Its translation: CASSSGLGFNEQFF. Drawing the rest from reference TRBV7-2 and TRBJ2-1, the complete variable domain is GAGVSQSPSNKVTEKGKDVELRCDPISGHTALYWYRQSLGQGLEFLIYFQGNSAPDKSGLPSDRFSAERTGGSVSTLTIQRTQQEDSAVYLCASSSGLGFNEQFFGPGTRLTVL.

The chain employs TRBV7-8 and TRBJ2-3, with 7 bases aligning to TRBD1. Germline CDR1 SGHVS, CDR2 FQNEAQ. V was clipped by 5 bases and J by 5 bases; unmatched bases: 4. This CDR3 contains 13 residues. The CDR3 region is CASSPRDRDTQYF. CDR3 DNA sequence: TGTGCCAGCAGCCCCCGGGACAGAGATACGCAGTATTTT.

The gene calls are TRBV9 and TRBJ2-7, with D possibly being TRBD2 (6 bases). This CDR3 has 12 amino acids. V shed 7 bases and J shed 6 bases, with 14 bases lying between them. Germline CDR1 and CDR2: SGDLS and YYNGEE. This CDR3 reads CASGGAIGEQYF. In DNA, the CDR3 is TGTGCCAGCGGAGGGGCTATTGGCGAGCAGTACTTC.

In its sample, this clonotype was seen many times. The chain couples TRBV5-1 to TRBJ2-5; 9 nucleotides line up with TRBD2. Germline values: CDR1 SGHRS, CDR2 YFSETQ. CDR3 length: 14 amino acids. V was pared by 5 bases and J by 5 bases, with 7 bases of the junction left unmatched. CDR3 bases: TGCGCCAGCAGTTATTCTAGCGGGGAGGAGACCCAGTACTTC. This translates into CASSYSSGEETQYF. Full variable domain (rest looked up from reference TRBV5-1 and TRBJ2-5): KAGVTQTPRYLIKTRGQQVTLSCSPISGHRSVSWYQQTPGQGLQFLFEYFSETQRNKGNFPGRFSGRQFSNSRSEMNVSTLELGDSALYLCASSYSSGEETQYFGPGTRLLVL.

This clonotype was seen a single time. Relative to the germline gene, one junction end is altered; a read error may explain this. The chain links TRBV12-3 or TRBV12-4 to TRBJ2-5; 7 positions match TRBD2. This CDR3 is built from 15 residues. CDR3 in DNA: TGTGCCAGCAGTTTTGGGGGACTACCCCAAGAGACCCCGTACTTC. This encodes CASSFGGLPQETPYF.

This clonotype turned up a few times. The chain recombines TRBV5-1 with TRBJ1-2, with 7 bases fitting TRBD1. Germline CDR1 is SGHRS and CDR2 is YFSETQ. V shed 4 bases and J 4 bases; nucleotides not matched to a gene: 10. This CDR3 spans 15 amino acids. CDR3 residues: CASSPGTVSGYGYTF. The CDR3 DNA follows: TGCGCCAGCAGCCCCGGGACAGTTAGCGGCTATGGCTACACCTTC.

This clonotype was detected ten times or more. The chain has TRBV12-3 or TRBV12-4 and TRBJ2-7; D may be TRBD1 or TRBD2 (6 bases each). Trimming left V 6 bases short and J 3 bases short, with 15 bases between. This CDR3 spans 14 amino acids. CDR3: CASSPGEANYEQYF. The CDR3 DNA reads as TGTGCCAGCAGCCCAGGGGAGGCCAACTACGAGCAGTACTTC.

This clonotype was picked up one time. The chain is built from TRBV12-3 or TRBV12-4 and TRBJ1-5, with TRBD1 as a possible D gene (5 bases). This CDR3 is 14 amino acids long. The V and J ends lost 7 bases and 4 bases respectively, with 14 bases between them. The CDR3 here is CASTPLGTNQPQHF. The CDR3 nucleotides are TGTGCCAGCACCCCTTTAGGGACGAATCAGCCCCAGCATTTT.

The sample holds a few counts of this clonotype. V usage is TRBV28 and J usage is TRBJ2-7, with D unresolved. This CDR3 comprises 16 residues. The germline V gene has CDR1 MDHEN and CDR2 SYDVKM. The V gene lost 5 bases and the J gene lost 3 bases, with 20 bases spanning the gap. This CDR3 is CASSPRTLRRVYEQYF. The CDR3, as DNA: TGTGCCAGCAGTCCCCGGACCCTCCGTAGGGTCTACGAGCAGTACTTC.

V is TRBV7-9 and J is TRBJ2-7; weak D call: TRBD2 (5 bases). V was shortened by 0 bases and J by 2 bases, with 14 bases between the two germline ends. The CDR3 sequence is 16 residues long. Per the germline V gene, CDR1 is SEHNR and CDR2 is FQNEAQ (reference sequence). CDR3 sequence reads: CASSLAGIGNPYEQYF. CDR3 DNA sequence: TGTGCCAGCAGCTTAGCGGGGATCGGGAACCCCTACGAGCAGTACTTC.